The 32 T cell receptor beta chains in this list originate from one sample, sequenced in a study of somatic mutations in cytotoxic T cells in rheumatoid arthritis. Measured with immunoSEQ multiplex PCR; TCRdb has only the in-frame clones, and not every one. The top ten hold more than 9.5% of the sample, which has under 15,000 clones, roughly 70% seen once. The sample comprised CD8+ T cells sorted from blood. The receptors were sampled from a man between 65 and 85 years old in good health.

This chain uses TRBV9 with TRBJ1-2; D is undetermined. From germline, CDR1 is SGDLS and CDR2 YYNGEE. V lost 0 bases and J 4 bases, leaving 16 bases between the germline ends. This CDR3 is built from 16 residues. This chain's CDR3 is CASSVDEDLAVYGYTF. The CDR3 bases are TGTGCCAGCAGCGTAGATGAGGACCTAGCGGTCTATGGCTACACCTTC.

This clone has just a few counts. The rearrangement uses TRBV7-9 and TRBJ2-7; 7 nucleotides agree with TRBD2. The V and J ends lost 8 bases and 3 bases, in that order; junction bases with no gene match: 1. The CDR3 runs to 11 residues. Germline values: CDR1 SEHNR, CDR2 FQNEAQ (reference sequence). The CDR3 reads CASGGVYEQYF. As DNA, the CDR3 is TGTGCCAGCGGGGGGGTCTACGAGCAGTACTTC.

The chain combines TRBV7-2 with TRBJ1-1; a weak D match, TRBD1 (5 bases). The CDR3 covers 13 residues. Trimming pared 7 bases from V and 0 bases from J, leaving 9 bases between. Germline CDR1 reads SGHTA; CDR2 reads FQGNSA. Here the CDR3 reads CASTTVMNTEAFF. CDR3 DNA: TGTGCCAGCACGACAGTCATGAACACTGAAGCTTTCTTT.

The rearrangement uses TRBV13 and TRBJ2-7; 7 bases match TRBD1. Germline loops: CDR1 PRHDT, CDR2 FYEKMQ (reference sequence). V lost 5 bases to trimming and J lost 5 bases; unmatched junction nucleotides: 9. CDR3 length equals 14 residues. This CDR3 reads CASSPPVDRDEQYF. As DNA, the CDR3 is TGTGCCAGCAGCCCCCCCGTCGACAGGGACGAGCAGTACTTC.

The CDR3 DNA follows: TGTGCCAGCAGTTCTCGAAGAAGGACAGCACCGGTGGAAGCTTTCTTT. It specifies CASSSRRRTAPVEAFF. The V and J genes are TRBV28 and TRBJ1-1; D possibly corresponds to TRBD1 (6 bases). CDR3 length: 16 residues. Per the germline V gene, CDR1 is MDHEN and CDR2 is SYDVKM. V was shortened by 4 bases and J by 8 bases, with 23 bases between the two germline ends.

The V and J genes are TRBV11-1 and TRBJ2-1; D is undetermined. CDR1 SGHAT and CDR2 FQDESV come from the germline V gene (reference sequence). This CDR3 contains 13 residues. The V end was cut by 3 bases, the J end by 9 bases, with 12 bases between. The CDR3 spells CASSFLLSVEQFF. Written as DNA, the CDR3 is TGTGCCAGCAGCTTCCTACTCTCTGTTGAGCAGTTCTTC.

This chain connects TRBV10-2 to TRBJ1-1; a weak D match, TRBD1 (5 bases). The CDR3 is made up of 15 amino acids. The germline CDR1 and CDR2 sequences are WSHSY and SAAADI. Trimming pared 2 bases from V and 3 bases from J, leaving 13 bases between. The CDR3 nucleotides read TGCGCCAGCAGTGAGGCAGGGACTCAAGACACTGAAGCTTTCTTT. It is translated as CASSEAGTQDTEAFF.

The genes are TRBV30 and TRBJ2-3, with 12 bases lining up with TRBD2. Germline-derived CDR1 and CDR2 are GTSNPN and SVGIG (reference sequence). Losses at the gene ends were 1 base for V and 2 bases for J; bases not matched to a gene: 4. The CDR3 sequence is 16 residues long. Written as DNA, the CDR3 is TGTGCCTGGAGTGAGCTAGCGGGGGGGTTCACAGATACGCAGTATTTT. Translation gives CAWSELAGGFTDTQYF.

This chain uses TRBV7-9 with TRBJ2-7, with D tentatively TRBD2 (6 bases). Trimming pared 3 bases from V and 2 bases from J, leaving 14 bases between. CDR1 is SEHNR and CDR2 is FQNEAQ in the germline V gene (reference sequence). The CDR3 has 15 amino acids. CDR3 loop: CASSFGEVTTYEQYF. The CDR3 nucleotides read TGTGCCAGCAGCTTCGGGGAGGTGACTACCTACGAGCAGTACTTC.

About this clone itself: An end of the junction differs from the germline gene, which may be a read error. V is TRBV6-5 and J is TRBJ2-7; D ambiguous. CDR3 length: 12 amino acids. CDR1 is MNHEY and CDR2 is SVGAGI in the germline V gene. CDR3 in DNA: TGTGCCATCAGTGAGTCCGAATACGAGCAGTACTTC. Protein product: CAISESEYEQYF.

By sample share, this clone is medium-sized. CDR3 amino acids: CASSYRISRTDGYTF. The CDR3, as DNA: TGTGCCAGCAGTTACAGGATCAGTCGGACAGACGGCTACACCTTC. This chain links TRBV5-8 with TRBJ1-2, with TRBD1 as a possible D gene (6 bases). This CDR3 region has 15 residues. Deletions cut 5 bases from V and 8 bases from J, with 22 bases between. Looked up from germline, CDR1 is SGHTS and CDR2 is YDEGEE.

This chain connects TRBV6-1 to TRBJ2-3, with 13 bases aligning to TRBD2. CDR3 size: 15 residues. V lost 6 bases and J lost 4; bases outside the gene matches: 4. CDR1 is MNHNS, CDR2 SASEGT, per germline. CDR3 bases: TGTGCCAGCAGCGTCGGGACTAGCGGGGCAGATACGCAGTATTTT. Amino acid sequence: CASSVGTSGADTQYF.

CDR3 DNA: TGTGCCAGCAGTTTGGGAACAATCAATGGCTACACCTTC. Its translation: CASSLGTINGYTF. The chain employs TRBV28 and TRBJ1-2; D is unresolved. Per the germline V gene, CDR1 is MDHEN and CDR2 is SYDVKM. V was clipped by 3 bases and J by 6 bases, with 11 bases between them. The CDR3 has 13 residues.

The V call is TRBV7-6, the J call TRBJ2-1, with 12 bases that match TRBD2. Germline V gives CDR1 SGHVS, CDR2 FNYEAQ. The V segment lost 3 bases and the J segment 0 bases; nucleotides outside the gene matches: 9. This CDR3 is built from 19 residues. CDR3 coding DNA: TGTGCCAGCAGCTTTCCGCTAGCGGGGGGGCCTGGCTCCTACAATGAGCAGTTCTTC. Translating it yields CASSFPLAGGPGSYNEQFF.

The V and J genes are TRBV10-3 and TRBJ1-1; D is uncertain. Germline values: CDR1 ENHRY, CDR2 SYGVKD. V was cut by 10 bases and J by 3 bases, with 9 bases left in between. The CDR3 sequence is 11 residues long. The CDR3 DNA reads TGTGCCACCATGGACCACACTGAAGCTTTCTTT. Protein product: CATMDHTEAFF.

This clone was detected a few times. The V and J genes are TRBV7-9 and TRBJ2-7; the match to TRBD1 covers 9 bases. Germline V CDR1 and CDR2: SEHNR, FQNEAQ (reference sequence). The CDR3 is 15 residues long. The V gene end was trimmed by 6 bases and the J gene end by 1 base; junction bases not matched to a gene: 7. The CDR3 bases are TGTGCCAGCAGGCCCGGGACAGGGATATCCTACGAGCAGTACTTC. As protein: CASRPGTGISYEQYF.

This clone occurred a few times. J is TRBJ1-3 and V is TRBV7-9; 10 bases are shared with TRBD1. The CDR3 length is 16 residues. V lost 4 bases and J lost 7; bases outside the gene matches: 10. Germline V gene sequence: CDR1 SEHNR, CDR2 FQNEAQ (reference sequence). The CDR3 DNA reads TGTGCCAGCAGCTCATCCGCCCGGGACAGGGGTAACACCATATATTTT. Amino acid sequence: CASSSSARDRGNTIYF.

This chain joins TRBV19 and TRBJ1-1, with D unresolved. The germline gives CDR1 LNHDA, CDR2 SQIVND (reference sequence). The CDR3 consists of 13 residues. Trimming took 1 base from V and 1 from J, leaving 4 bases between them. The CDR3 protein is CASSIGQNTEAFF. Here the CDR3 DNA reads TGTGCCAGTAGTATAGGGCAGAACACTGAAGCTTTCTTT.

CDR3 sequence: CASSSLKLTGDDEQYF. CDR3 bases: TGTGCCAGCAGTTCACTTAAATTGACAGGGGACGACGAGCAGTACTTC. The V call is TRBV2, the J call TRBJ2-7; 8 bases map to TRBD1. CDR1 and CDR2 from the germline V gene are SNHLY and FYNNEI. The V segment lost 5 bases and the J segment 5 bases; nucleotides outside the gene matches: 14. The CDR3 spans 16 residues.

This clone was seen only a few times. This sequence joins TRBV28 and TRBJ2-7, with 8 bases that match TRBD1. The trim removed 5 bases at V and 4 bases at J, leaving 7 bases unmatched. Germline-derived CDR1 and CDR2 are MDHEN and SYDVKM. CDR3 length equals 14 residues. This CDR3 reads CASSPGGAAYEQYF. The CDR3 nucleotides read TGTGCCAGCAGTCCAGGGGGCGCGGCATACGAGCAGTACTTC.

V and J are TRBV9 and TRBJ2-3; 9 bases agree with TRBD2. V lost 3 bases, J lost 2 bases, and 4 bases stayed unmatched. The CDR3 covers 15 residues. Germline CDR1 SGDLS, CDR2 YYNGEE. The chain's CDR3 is CASSELAGHTDTQYF. The CDR3 DNA follows: TGTGCCAGCAGCGAACTAGCGGGCCACACAGATACGCAGTATTTT.

The chain uses TRBV19 and TRBJ2-4, with D unclear. With 1 base removed from V and 8 bases from J, the gap between germline ends came to 3 bases. This CDR3 has 11 residues. Germline assignment: CDR1 LNHDA and CDR2 SQIVND (reference sequence). This CDR3 reads CASSIGHIQYF. For the CDR3, the DNA is TGTGCCAGTAGTATAGGACACATTCAGTACTTC.

The chain is built from TRBV10-3 and TRBJ1-1; possibly TRBD1 for D (5 bases). Trimming left V 9 bases short and J 1 base short, with 15 bases between. This CDR3 contains 14 residues. CDR1 and CDR2 from the germline V gene are ENHRY and SYGVKD. For the CDR3, the DNA is TGTGCCATGACTGTAGGGGCCCCGAACACTGAAGCTTTCTTT. Translation gives CAMTVGAPNTEAFF.

The CDR3 is CASSQQQGIPQVNTEAFF. Here the CDR3 DNA reads TGTGCCAGCAGCCAGCAACAGGGAATCCCCCAGGTGAACACTGAAGCTTTCTTT. The chain has TRBV7-6 and TRBJ1-1; a weak D match, TRBD1 (6 bases). Germline values: CDR1 SGHVS, CDR2 FNYEAQ. Trimming left V 5 bases short and J 0 bases short, with 22 bases between. The CDR3 is 18 residues long.

The genes are TRBV27 and TRBJ2-1; D is unclear. CDR3 length: 11 residues. V was shortened by 3 bases and J by 10 bases, with 7 bases between the two germline ends. The germline gives CDR1 MNHEY, CDR2 SMNVEV (reference sequence). In DNA form, the CDR3 reads TGTGCCAGCAGTTTTGCGGCAGAGCAGTTCTTC. Its protein product is CASSFAAEQFF.

This clone was seen a few times. The chain joins TRBV4-3 to TRBJ1-2; a weak D match, TRBD1 (5 bases). Deletions cut 10 bases from V and 3 bases from J, with 9 bases between. This CDR3 region has 11 residues. Germline V lookup: CDR1 LGHNA, CDR2 YSLEER. CDR3 in amino acids: CATGGDYGYTF. The CDR3 nucleotides are TGCGCCACTGGGGGTGACTATGGCTACACCTTC.

The rearrangement links TRBV6-5 to TRBJ2-1; TRBD2 matches at 13 bases. The length of the CDR3 is 14 residues. CDR1 and CDR2 from the germline V gene are MNHEY and SVGAGI. With 5 bases clipped from V and 8 bases from J, the junction kept 3 bases outside the gene matches. The CDR3 spells CASSPGLAGYEQFF. CDR3 DNA: TGTGCCAGCAGTCCGGGACTAGCGGGATATGAGCAGTTCTTC.

In DNA form, the CDR3 reads TGTGCCAGCAGCCGTGGTCCGGGAGATACGCAGTATTTT. As protein: CASSRGPGDTQYF. The chain joins TRBV27 to TRBJ2-3; D gene unclear. The CDR3 is 13 amino acids. Trimming took off 6 bases at V and 5 bases at J, with 12 bases between the two ends. Germline V CDR1 and CDR2: MNHEY, SMNVEV (reference sequence).

V and J are TRBV6-4 and TRBJ1-2, with unresolved D. The CDR3 extends over 13 amino acids. CDR1 MRHNA and CDR2 SNTAGT come from the germline V gene. Trimming stripped 0 bases from V and 2 bases from J, with 4 bases between. CDR3 sequence reads: CASSDSDNYGYTF. CDR3 in DNA: TGTGCCAGCAGTGACTCGGACAACTATGGCTACACCTTC.

This CDR3 is CASSLFAGYEQYF. The DNA of the CDR3 is TGTGCCAGCAGTTTATTCGCCGGCTACGAGCAGTACTTC. This chain connects TRBV27 to TRBJ2-7, with D uncertain. This CDR3 has 13 residues. Trimming shortened V by 1 base and J by 3 bases, and 7 bases separated the two germline ends. From germline, CDR1 is MNHEY and CDR2 SMNVEV (reference sequence).

The genes are TRBV4-3 and TRBJ2-5; D remains ambiguous. The V gene lost 0 bases and the J gene lost 9 bases, with 17 bases spanning the gap. The CDR3 is 15 amino acids. The V gene's germline CDR1 is LGHNA and CDR2 YSLEER. The CDR3, as DNA: TGCGCCAGCAGCCAAGATAACAGCTTCAAGAGACCCCAGTACTTC. Protein: CASSQDNSFKRPQYF.

This sequence joins TRBV9 and TRBJ2-3; the D gene is possibly TRBD1 (6 bases). Trimming cost V 0 bases and J 3 bases, with 14 bases left between them. From germline, CDR1 is SGDLS and CDR2 YYNGEE. This CDR3 comprises 16 residues. The CDR3: CASSVDTGWGTDTQYF. Written as DNA, the CDR3 is TGTGCCAGCAGCGTAGATACAGGGTGGGGGACAGATACGCAGTATTTT.